Given below is one T cell receptor beta chain in context. As yet, its antigen is unknown. The data are from a study of T cells after posttransplantation cyclophosphamide. Some clones are missing from TCRdb's copy, which holds only in-frame ones; the method was immunoSEQ multiplex PCR. In the table there are around 10,000 clones, roughly 80% of which are singletons. Overall study results and limits: After PTCy, TRB diversity resembled that of CNI/methotrexate controls.

Treatment was busulfan-fludarabine conditioning, a marrow graft, and cyclophosphamide on days +3 and +4. Sequencing used PBMCs, obtained about 2,000 days after allogeneic stem cell transplant with posttransplant cyclophosphamide. The source of this sequence is a female patient aged 50-59 years who received an allogeneic stem cell transplant from a related donor, was CMV-positive, and had no GVHD. T cells may partly derive from the graft donor.

The DNA for the CDR3 is TGTGCCAGTAGTATCCGGCTAGCGGGAGGGAACGGGGAGCTGTTTTTT. Amino acid sequence: CASSIRLAGGNGELFF. V usage is TRBV19 and J usage is TRBJ2-2, with 12 bases aligning to TRBD2. J was trimmed by 7 bases and V by 3 bases; bases with no gene match: 6. The germline V gene has CDR1 LNHDA and CDR2 SQIVND (reference sequence). The CDR3 totals 16 residues.